This paragraph reports one T cell receptor beta chain. Antigen unknown. This entry is derived from a study of cytomegalovirus exposure and HLA in healthy donors. Use of 60 Vbeta and 13 Jbeta primers characterized the PCR. Profiling relied on immunoSEQ multiplex PCR, and the TCRdb table lists in-frame clones only, not all of them. This table has some 160,000 clones, roughly 84% appearing once. Study-level results: Most TCR sequences were rare, but some public TCRs occurred in many donors. The study labeled about 160 TCR beta chains cytomegalovirus-associated. Clonal expansion was found to be greater in HLA-associated TCR beta chains than in equally common others in a later analysis.

The CDR3 totals 15 residues. V lost 3 bases and J 3 bases, leaving 15 bases between the germline ends. CDR1 KGHSH and CDR2 LQKENI come from the germline V gene. This chain joins TRBV18 and TRBJ2-7; D might be TRBD2 (5 bases). The origin of this receptor is a woman between 18 and 29 years old in good health and CMV-seronegative. The sequenced sample consisted of PBMCs. In nucleotides, the CDR3 is TGTGCCAGCTCACCCCAGAACGGGAATAACTACGAGCAGTACTTC. It is translated as CASSPQNGNNYEQYF.